This T cell receptor beta chain was sequenced during a study of T cell changes during pregnancy in multiple sclerosis. CDR1 and CDR2 (germline): MNHNY, SVGAGI (reference sequence). V shed 7 bases and J shed 1 base, with 8 bases lying between them. CDR3 length equals 12 residues. The table came from immunoSEQ multiplex PCR; TCRdb's copy has only in-frame clones and leaves some out. The sample includes tens of thousands of clones, around 92% of them seen just once. The sequenced sample was peripheral blood, obtained in the first trimester of pregnancy. The rearrangement uses TRBV6-6 and TRBJ2-7; D uncertain. This clonotype originated in a female donor with multiple sclerosis, enrolled in a pregnancy study. CDR3 sequence: CASKTPSYEQYF. The CDR3 bases are TGTGCCAGCAAGACACCTTCCTACGAGCAGTACTTC.